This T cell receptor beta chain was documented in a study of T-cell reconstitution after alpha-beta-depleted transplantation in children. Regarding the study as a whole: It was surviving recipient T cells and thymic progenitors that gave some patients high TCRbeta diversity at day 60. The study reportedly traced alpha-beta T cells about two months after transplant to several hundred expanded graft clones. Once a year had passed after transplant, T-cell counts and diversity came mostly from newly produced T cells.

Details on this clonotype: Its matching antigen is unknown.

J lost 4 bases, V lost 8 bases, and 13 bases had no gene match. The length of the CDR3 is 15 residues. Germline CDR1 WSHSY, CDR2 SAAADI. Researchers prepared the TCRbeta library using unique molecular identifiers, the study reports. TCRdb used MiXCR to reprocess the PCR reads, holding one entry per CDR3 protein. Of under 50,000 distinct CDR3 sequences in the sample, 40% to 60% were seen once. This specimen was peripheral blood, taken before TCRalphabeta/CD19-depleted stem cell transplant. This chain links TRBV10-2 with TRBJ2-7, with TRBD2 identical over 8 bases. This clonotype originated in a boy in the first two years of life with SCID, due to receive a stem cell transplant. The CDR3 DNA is TGCGCCAGCGCGGGGGGAGGCGGGGGTGTTTACGAGCAGTACTTC. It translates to CASAGGGGGVYEQYF.